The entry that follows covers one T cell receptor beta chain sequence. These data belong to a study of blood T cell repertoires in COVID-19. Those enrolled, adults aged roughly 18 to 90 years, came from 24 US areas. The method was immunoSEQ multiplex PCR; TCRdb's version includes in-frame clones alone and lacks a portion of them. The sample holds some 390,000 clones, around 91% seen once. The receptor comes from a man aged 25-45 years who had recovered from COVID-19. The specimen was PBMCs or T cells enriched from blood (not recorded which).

CDR3 sequence reads: CASSQIRGQGEKLFF. DNA of the CDR3: TGTGCCAGCAGCCAAATTAGGGGGCAGGGTGAAAAACTGTTTTTT. This chain joins TRBV5-4 and TRBJ1-4; the match to TRBD1 covers 7 bases. V was pared by 4 bases and J by 7 bases, with 10 bases of the junction left unmatched. This CDR3 is built from 15 residues. Looked up from germline, CDR1 is SGHNT and CDR2 is YYREEE (reference sequence).